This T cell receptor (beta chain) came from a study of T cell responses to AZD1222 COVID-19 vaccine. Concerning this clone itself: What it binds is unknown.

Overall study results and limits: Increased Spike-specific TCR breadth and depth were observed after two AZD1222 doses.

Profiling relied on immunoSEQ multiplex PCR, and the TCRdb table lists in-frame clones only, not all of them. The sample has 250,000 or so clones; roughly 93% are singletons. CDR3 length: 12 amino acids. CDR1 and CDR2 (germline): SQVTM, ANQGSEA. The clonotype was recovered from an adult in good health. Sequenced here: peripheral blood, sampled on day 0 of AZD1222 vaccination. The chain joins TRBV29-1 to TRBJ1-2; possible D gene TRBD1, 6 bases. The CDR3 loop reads CAWAQGNYGYTF. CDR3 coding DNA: TGCGCCTGGGCCCAGGGGAACTATGGCTACACCTTC.